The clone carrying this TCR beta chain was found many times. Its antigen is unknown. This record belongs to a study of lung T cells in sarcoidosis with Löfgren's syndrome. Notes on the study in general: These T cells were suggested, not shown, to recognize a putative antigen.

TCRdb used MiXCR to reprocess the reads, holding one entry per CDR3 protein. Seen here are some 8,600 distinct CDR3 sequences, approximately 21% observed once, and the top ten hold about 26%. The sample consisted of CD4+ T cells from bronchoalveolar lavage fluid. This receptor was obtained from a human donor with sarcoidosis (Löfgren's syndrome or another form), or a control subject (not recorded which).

The CDR3 loop is CASSLTGGDFQETQYF. DNA for the CDR3: TGTGCCAGCAGCCTGACAGGGGGGGACTTCCAAGAGACCCAGTACTTC. The genes are TRBV5-4 and TRBJ2-5, with 9 nucleotides matching TRBD1. Germline V gene sequence: CDR1 SGHNT, CDR2 YYREEE (reference sequence). CDR3 length: 16 residues. V lost 4 bases, J lost 1 base, and 8 bases stayed unmatched.